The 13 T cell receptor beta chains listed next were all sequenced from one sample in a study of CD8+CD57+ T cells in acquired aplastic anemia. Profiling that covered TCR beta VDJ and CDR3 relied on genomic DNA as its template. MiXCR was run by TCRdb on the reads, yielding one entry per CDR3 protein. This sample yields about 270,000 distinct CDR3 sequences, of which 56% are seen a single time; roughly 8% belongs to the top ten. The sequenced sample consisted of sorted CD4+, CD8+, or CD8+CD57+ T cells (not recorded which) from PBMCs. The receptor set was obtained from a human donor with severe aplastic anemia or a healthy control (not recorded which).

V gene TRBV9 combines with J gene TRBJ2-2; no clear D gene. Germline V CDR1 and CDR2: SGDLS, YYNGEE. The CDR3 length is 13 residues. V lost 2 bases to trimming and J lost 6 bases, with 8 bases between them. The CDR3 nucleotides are TGTGCCAGCAGCGTCCCCACACCCGGGGAGCTGTTTTTT. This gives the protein CASSVPTPGELFF.

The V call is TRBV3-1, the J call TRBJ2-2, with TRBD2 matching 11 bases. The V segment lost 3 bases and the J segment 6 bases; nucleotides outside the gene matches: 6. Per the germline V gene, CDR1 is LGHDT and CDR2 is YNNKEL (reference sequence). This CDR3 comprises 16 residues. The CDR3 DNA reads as TGTGCCAGCAGCCAGTTTACTAGCGGGAGACCCGGGGAGCTGTTTTTT. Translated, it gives CASSQFTSGRPGELFF.

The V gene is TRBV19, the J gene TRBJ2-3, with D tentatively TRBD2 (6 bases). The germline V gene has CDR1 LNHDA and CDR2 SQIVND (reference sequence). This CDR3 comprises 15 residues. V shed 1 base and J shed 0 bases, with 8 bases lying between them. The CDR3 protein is CASSIGTTSTDTQYF. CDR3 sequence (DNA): TGTGCCAGTAGTATAGGGACTACCAGCACAGATACGCAGTATTTT.

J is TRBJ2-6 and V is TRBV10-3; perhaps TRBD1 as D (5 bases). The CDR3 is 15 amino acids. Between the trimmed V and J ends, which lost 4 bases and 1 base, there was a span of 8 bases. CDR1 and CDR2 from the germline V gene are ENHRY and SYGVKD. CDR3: CAISGQLSGANVLTF. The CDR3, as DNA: TGTGCCATCAGTGGACAGCTATCTGGGGCCAACGTCCTGACTTTC.

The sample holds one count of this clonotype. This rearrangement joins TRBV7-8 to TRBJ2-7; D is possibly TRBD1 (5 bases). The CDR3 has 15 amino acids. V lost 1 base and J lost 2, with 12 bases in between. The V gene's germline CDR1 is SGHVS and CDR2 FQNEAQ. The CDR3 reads CASSLDIRVTYEQYF. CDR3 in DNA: TGTGCCAGCAGCTTAGATATCAGGGTCACCTACGAGCAGTACTTC.

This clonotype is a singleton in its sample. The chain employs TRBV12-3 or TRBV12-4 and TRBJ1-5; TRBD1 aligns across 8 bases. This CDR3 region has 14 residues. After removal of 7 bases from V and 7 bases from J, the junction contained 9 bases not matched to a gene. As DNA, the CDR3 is TGTGCCAGCAACTACTTACAGGGGGAGCAGCCCCAGCATTTT. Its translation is CASNYLQGEQPQHF.

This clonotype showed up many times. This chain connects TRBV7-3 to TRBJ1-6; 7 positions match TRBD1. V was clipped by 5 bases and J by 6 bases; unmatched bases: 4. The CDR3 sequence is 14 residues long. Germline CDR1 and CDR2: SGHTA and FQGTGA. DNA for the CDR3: TGTGCCAGCAGCCTGGGACAGAGTAATTCACCCCTCCACTTT. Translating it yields CASSLGQSNSPLHF.

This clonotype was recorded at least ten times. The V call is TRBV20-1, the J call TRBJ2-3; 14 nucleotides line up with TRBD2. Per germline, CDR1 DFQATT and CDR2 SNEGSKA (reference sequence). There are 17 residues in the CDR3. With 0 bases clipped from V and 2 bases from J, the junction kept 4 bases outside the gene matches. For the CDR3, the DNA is TGCAGTGCTAGAGATCTGACTAGCGGGGGGGACACAGATACGCAGTATTTT. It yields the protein CSARDLTSGGDTDTQYF.

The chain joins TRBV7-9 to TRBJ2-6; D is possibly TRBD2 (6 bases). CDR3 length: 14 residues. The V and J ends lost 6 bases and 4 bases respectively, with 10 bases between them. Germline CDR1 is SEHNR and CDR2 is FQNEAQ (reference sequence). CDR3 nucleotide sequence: TGTGCCAGCAGGGAGGGTTCGGGGGCCAACGTCCTGACTTTC. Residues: CASREGSGANVLTF.

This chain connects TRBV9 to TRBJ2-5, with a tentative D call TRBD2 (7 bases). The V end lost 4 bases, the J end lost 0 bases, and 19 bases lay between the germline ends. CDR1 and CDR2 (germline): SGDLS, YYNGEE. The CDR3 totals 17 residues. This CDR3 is CASSSGGRGTYQETQYF. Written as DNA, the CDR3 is TGTGCCAGCAGCTCCGGGGGGCGGGGGACGTACCAAGAGACCCAGTACTTC. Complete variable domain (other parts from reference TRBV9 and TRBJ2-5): DSGVTQTPKHLITATGQRVTLRCSPRSGDLSVYWYQQSLDQGLQFLIQYYNGEERAKGNILERFSAQQFPDLHSELNLSSLELGDSALYFCASSSGGRGTYQETQYFGPGTRLLVL.

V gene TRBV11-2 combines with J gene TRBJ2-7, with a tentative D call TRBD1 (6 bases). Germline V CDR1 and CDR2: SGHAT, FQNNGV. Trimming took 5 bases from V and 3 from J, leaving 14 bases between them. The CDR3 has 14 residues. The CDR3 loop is CASSEGKTGYEQYF. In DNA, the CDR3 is TGTGCCAGCAGCGAAGGAAAGACAGGCTACGAGCAGTACTTC.

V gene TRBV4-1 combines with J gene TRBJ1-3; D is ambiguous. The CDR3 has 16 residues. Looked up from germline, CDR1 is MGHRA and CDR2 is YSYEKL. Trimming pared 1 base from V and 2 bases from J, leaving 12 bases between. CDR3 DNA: TGCGCCAGCAGCCAAGGGGAAATGGGGACTGGAAACACCATATATTTT. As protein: CASSQGEMGTGNTIYF.

CDR3 in amino acids: CSARTTGGAGNYGYTF. Here the CDR3 DNA reads TGCAGTGCTAGAACGACAGGGGGCGCGGGGAACTATGGCTACACCTTC. The chain carries TRBV20-1 and TRBJ1-2; the match to TRBD1 covers 10 bases. Looked up from germline, CDR1 is DFQATT and CDR2 is SNEGSKA (reference sequence). The CDR3 is 16 amino acids. J lost 2 bases, V lost 2 bases, and 8 bases had no gene match.